This TCR beta chain was captured in a study of sequential checkpoint blockade in melanoma. Study context: Patients were randomized 1:1 to nivolumab-then-ipilimumab or ipilimumab-then-nivolumab first-line.

The method was immunoSEQ multiplex PCR; TCRdb's version includes in-frame clones alone and lacks a portion of them. The data contain tens of thousands of clones, 84% of them seen just once; the ten biggest clones take up around 5.1%. The treatment is: randomized to nivolumab then ipilimumab (arm A) or the reverse (arm B). This CDR3 is 15 amino acids long. V gave up 4 bases and J gave up 1 base, with 10 bases separating them. The V gene's germline CDR1 is MDHEN and CDR2 SYDVKM. This clone was detected a few times. The source is a human donor with melanoma. The chain employs TRBV28 and TRBJ2-2, with D possibly TRBD2 on 7 matching bases. The sample in question was CD8+ T cells sorted from blood (inferred from file names), obtained from a patient given nivolumab and ipilimumab in sequence. Here the CDR3 reads CASSSGEGNTGELFF. The DNA for the CDR3 is TGTGCCAGCAGTTCAGGGGAGGGGAACACCGGGGAGCTGTTTTTT.